Given below is one TCR beta chain in context. What it recognizes is unknown. The repertoire was sequenced with immunoSEQ multiplex PCR; TCRdb's copy has only in-frame clones and lacks some. Among 48,000 or so clones listed, 80% to 90% were seen once. The sample is drawn from a study of OX40 agonist ivuxolimab in advanced cancers. Study as a whole: Clinicians treated patients with ivuxolimab, an agonistic anti-OX40 (CD134) antibody.

V trimming: 4 bases; J trimming: 1 base; junction bases outside the gene matches: 5. Germline CDR1 is LNHDA and CDR2 is SQIVND (reference sequence). The CDR3 runs to 15 residues. Study-wide points: Clonal expansion by week 6 occurred in CD4+ and CD8+ blood T cells (at 0.1 to 3.0 mg/kg).

The input for sequencing was CD4+ or CD8+ T cells sorted from blood, taken in a trial of the OX40 agonist ivuxolimab. The gene calls are TRBV19 and TRBJ2-7; 9 bases line up with TRBD1. The sequence derives from an adult with an advanced solid tumor such as melanoma, head and neck, liver or kidney cancer. CDR3 loop: CASSTPDRGSYEQYF. CDR3 bases: TGTGCCAGTAGTACCCCGGACAGGGGTTCCTACGAGCAGTACTTC.